These T cell receptor beta chains were read from a single sample in a study of control samples from healthy donors and cancer patients. The data were produced by immunoSEQ multiplex PCR, yet TCRdb's version contains in-frame clones alone and is incomplete. The sample carries around 140,000 clones, roughly 90% recorded once. Sequencing was done on a sample of blood. All receptors come from a man aged 18 to 30 in good health. Both conserved end residues are part of each CDR3. D genes are given only for firm matches. Some rows mark clone size as missing; the rest say once, few, many or name a class of expanded clone.

TGTGCCAGCAGTTTATGGTCAATGGGGCCCTATAATTCACCCCTCCACTTT CASSLWSMGPYNSPLHF TRBJ1-6 - - TRBV28
TGTGCCAGCAGCCGGGACAGGGAGGGGACCCAGTACTTC CASSRDREGTQYF TRBJ2-5 - TRBD1 TRBV5-5
TGTGCCTCAGCATCCACAGAGAGCTCCTACGAGCAGTACTTC CASASTESSYEQYF TRBJ2-7 - - TRBV3-1/TRBV3-2
TGTGCCAGCAGCCGTAAACTAGCGGGGGGGATCACAGATACGCAGTATTTT CASSRKLAGGITDTQYF TRBJ2-3 - TRBD2 TRBV7-9
TGTGCCAGCAGCTTAGCTCGCCGGGTCACCTACAATGAGCAGTTCTTC CASSLARRVTYNEQFF TRBJ2-1 few - TRBV7-9
TGTGCCAGCAGCTCCTTGGGCCCCTTGGGTATATCGGGCCAGTACTTC CASSSLGPLGISGQYF TRBJ2-5 - - TRBV7-7
TGTGCCAGCAGCGCCTCCGGGGGAATAGGGAACACTGAAGCTTTCTTT CASSASGGIGNTEAFF TRBJ1-1 - - TRBV9
TGCGCCAGCAAAAGGTCACTAGCGGGGGCACCGAGCTCCTACAATGAGCAGTTCTTC CASKRSLAGAPSSYNEQFF TRBJ2-1 - TRBD2 TRBV5-1
TGTGCCAGCAGCTCCGGACAGAAGCAGTACGAGCAGTACTTC CASSSGQKQYEQYF TRBJ2-7 - - TRBV7-9
TGTGCCAGTAGTCCCCGGAAAGGACAGAACTACGAGCAGTACTTC CASSPRKGQNYEQYF TRBJ2-7 - - TRBV19
TGTGCCAGCAGCGTAGTGGGGACTGGGAACTACAATGAGCAGTTCTTC CASSVVGTGNYNEQFF TRBJ2-1 - - TRBV9
TGTGCCAGCAGTTTAAGCCAGGGGGATTCGAACACTGAAGCTTTCTTT CASSLSQGDSNTEAFF TRBJ1-1 - TRBD1 TRBV27
TGTGCCAGCAGCCAAGGAGTCACTGAAGCTTTCTTT CASSQGVTEAFF TRBJ1-1 - - TRBV3-1/TRBV3-2
TGTGCCAGCAGCTCCCTGACAGGGGGAAGTTACAATGAGCAGTTCTTC CASSSLTGGSYNEQFF TRBJ2-1 - TRBD1 TRBV5-5
TGTGCCAGCAGTTACGGGGAAGCTAACTATGGCTACACCTTC CASSYGEANYGYTF TRBJ1-2 - - TRBV6-6
TGCAGCGCCCCCGGGACCGCCGACTATGGCTACACCTTC CSAPGTADYGYTF TRBJ1-2 - - TRBV29-1
TGTGCCAGCAGCAAGACTACCGGGACCGTTGCATCACCCCTCCACTTT CASSKTTGTVASPLHF TRBJ1-6 - - TRBV21-1
TGTGCCAGCAGCGTATTCCAGGGGGCTGACGGGGAGCTGTTTTTT CASSVFQGADGELFF TRBJ2-2 - TRBD1 TRBV9
TGTGCCAGCAGCCCTAGCGGAAGAGGACGGTATACGCAGTATTTT CASSPSGRGRYTQYF TRBJ2-3 - TRBD2 TRBV7-9
TGCGCCAGCAGCAGAACCCTAGCGGGGGCACTAGATACGCAGTATTTT CASSRTLAGALDTQYF TRBJ2-3 once TRBD2 TRBV5-1
TGTGCCAGCAGCTTAGACAGCCGTCGGCACGAGCAGTACTTC CASSLDSRRHEQYF TRBJ2-7 - - TRBV7-9
TGTGCCAGCACCCTCGGGTTGACGGAGCAAGAGACCCAGTACTTC CASTLGLTEQETQYF TRBJ2-5 - - TRBV4-2
TGTGCCAGCAGCCCGAGTCAGGGTTCACAAGAGACCCAGTACTTC CASSPSQGSQETQYF TRBJ2-5 - - TRBV5-4
TGCGCCAGCAGCCAAGGAAGTTTAGGAGGGGCCTACGAGCAGTACTTC CASSQGSLGGAYEQYF TRBJ2-7 - - TRBV4-1
TGTGCCAGCAGCCTGGGCGCGATCCTAGACCCCTACGAGCAGTACTTC CASSLGAILDPYEQYF TRBJ2-7 - - TRBV7-2
TGTGCCAGCAGCTTACGGGGGGACTATTACAATGAGCAGTTCTTC CASSLRGDYYNEQFF TRBJ2-1 - TRBD2 TRBV7-6
TGTGCCAGCAGTGAAGATGGGTTACTCACTGAAGCTTTCTTT CASSEDGLLTEAFF TRBJ1-1 - - TRBV2
TGTGCCAGCAGTCGACAGGGAATACAAAGAAACGAAGCTTTCTTT CASSRQGIQRNEAFF TRBJ1-1 - TRBD1 TRBV2
TGTGCTAGTGGGGCGGGGAACACCGGGGAGCTGTTTTTT CASGAGNTGELFF TRBJ2-2 - - TRBV12-5
TGTGCCAGCAGCGAGTCGGATACGCAGTATTTT CASSESDTQYF TRBJ2-3 - - TRBV3-1/TRBV3-2
TGTGCCAGCGAACAGGGGCGAAGGGACACTGAAGCTTTCTTT CASEQGRRDTEAFF TRBJ1-1 - TRBD1 TRBV7-2
TGTGCCACCCTAAAATTTGACAGGGACGGCTACACCTTC CATLKFDRDGYTF TRBJ1-2 - TRBD1 TRBV10-3
TGTGCCAGCAGACTCGGGGTTACTAGCACAGATACGCAGTATTTT CASRLGVTSTDTQYF TRBJ2-3 - - TRBV6-6
TGTGCCAGCAGCTGGGGCGCGGCTGGCTACACCTTC CASSWGAAGYTF TRBJ1-2 - - TRBV9
TGTGCCAGCAGCTTGGCCTCAGGTGCGCGGTCCTACAATGAGCAGTTCTTC CASSLASGARSYNEQFF TRBJ2-1 - - TRBV5-4
TGTGCCAGCAGCTTTAATAGTGCGGGAGATGAGCAGTTCTTC CASSFNSAGDEQFF TRBJ2-1 - TRBD2 TRBV5-6
TGTGCCAGCAAGGGGGCAGCGACTGAAGCTTTCTTT CASKGAATEAFF TRBJ1-1 - TRBD1 TRBV6-5
TGTGCCAGCAGTGAAGGCCACCGCGGGAATTCACCCCTCCACTTT CASSEGHRGNSPLHF TRBJ1-6 - - TRBV2
TGCGCCAGCAGCCAAGCAACAAATACAGCCGCCTCTGGAAACACCATATATTTT CASSQATNTAASGNTIYF TRBJ1-3 - - TRBV4-1
TGTGCCACCAGTGACCGGACCCTCCCGAACACTGAAGCTTTCTTT CATSDRTLPNTEAFF TRBJ1-1 - - TRBV24-1
TGTGCCAGCAGCTTAGTGGGCGGATCTAGCACAGATACGCAGTATTTT CASSLVGGSSTDTQYF TRBJ2-3 - - TRBV11-1
TGCGCCAGCAGTGAGTCGAGGATAGCGGGGGCCTACGAGCAGTACTTC CASSESRIAGAYEQYF TRBJ2-7 once TRBD2 TRBV10-2
TGTGCCAGCAGCAGGGGGCCCGGGGAGCTGTTTTTT CASSRGPGELFF TRBJ2-2 - TRBD1 TRBV6-5
TGTGCCAGCAGCCGCCCGGGACAGGGAGATGAGCAGTTCTTC CASSRPGQGDEQFF TRBJ2-1 - TRBD1 TRBV4-2
TGTGCCAGCAGTTCCGCCGACCTGGGGCCCAGATTAGGGGCTTTCTTT CASSSADLGPRLGAFF TRBJ1-1 - - TRBV6-5
TGTGCCAGCAGCGCCGGACAGGGAGATGGCTACACCTTC CASSAGQGDGYTF TRBJ1-2 - TRBD1 TRBV9
TGCAGCGTTGAACGGTTTGAGGGGGCCGGGGAGCAGTACTTC CSVERFEGAGEQYF TRBJ2-7 - TRBD1 TRBV29-1
TGTGCCAGCAGCGCGGGAAAACCGGGACAGGGTAACAACACCATATATTTT CASSAGKPGQGNNTIYF TRBJ1-3 few TRBD1 TRBV7-9
TGTGCCACCAGCAGAGATCGGGGCTGGGATGAAAAACTGTTTTTT CATSRDRGWDEKLFF TRBJ1-4 - - TRBV15
TGTGCCATCAAAAGACGGACCTCTGGAAACACCATATATTTT CAIKRRTSGNTIYF TRBJ1-3 - - TRBV10-3
TGTGCCTGCAGGGGGGCAGATACGCAGTATTTT CACRGADTQYF TRBJ2-3 - - TRBV6-5
TGTGCCAGCAGCTTGGACAGAGATCAGCCCCAGCATTTT CASSLDRDQPQHF TRBJ1-5 - - TRBV5-4
TGTGCCAGCGGGGGCGGACAAGAGACCCAGTACTTC CASGGGQETQYF TRBJ2-5 - - TRBV19
TGTGCCAGCAGTTCTGCGGTAAATCAGCCCCAGCATTTT CASSSAVNQPQHF TRBJ1-5 once - TRBV12-3/TRBV12-4